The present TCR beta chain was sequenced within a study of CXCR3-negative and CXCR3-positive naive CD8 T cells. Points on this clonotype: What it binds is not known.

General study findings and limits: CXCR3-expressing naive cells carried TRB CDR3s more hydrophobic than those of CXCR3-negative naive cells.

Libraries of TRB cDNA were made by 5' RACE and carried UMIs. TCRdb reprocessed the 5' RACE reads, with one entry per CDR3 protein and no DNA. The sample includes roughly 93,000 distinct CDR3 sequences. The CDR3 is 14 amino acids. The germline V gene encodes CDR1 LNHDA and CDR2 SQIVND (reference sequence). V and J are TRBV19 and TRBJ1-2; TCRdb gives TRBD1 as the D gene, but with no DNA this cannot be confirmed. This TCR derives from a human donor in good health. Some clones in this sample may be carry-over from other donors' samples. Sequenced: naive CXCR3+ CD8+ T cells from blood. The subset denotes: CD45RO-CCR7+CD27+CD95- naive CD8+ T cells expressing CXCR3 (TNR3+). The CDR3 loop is CASSPGGQTYGYTF.